This note documents a single TCR beta chain sequence. These data come from a study of blood T cell repertoires in COVID-19. Across the study: Acute and convalescent COVID-19 samples came from the United States, Italy and Spain. The cDNA or gDNA used as material had been derived from T cells, B-cell-depleted T cells, or PBMCs.

Germline CDR1 is SNHLY and CDR2 is FYNNEI. The CDR3 is 15 residues long. Losses at the gene ends were 4 bases for V and 9 bases for J; bases not matched to a gene: 11. Original processing methods: It was from reference gene primer amplification that nucleated cell counts were estimated. Using immunoSEQ multiplex PCR, the repertoire was profiled, and TCRdb retains in-frame clones only, with some absent. V and J calls and clone size follow that table, whereas D and trimming were derived from the DNA. The sample has 54,000 or so clones, around nine tenths seen once. Sequencing was carried out using peripheral blood. This TCR derives from a human donor in a cohort sampled during active COVID-19. This sequence joins TRBV2 and TRBJ1-5, with 8 bases that match TRBD1. As DNA, the CDR3 is TGTGCCAGCAGTGTAGAGGGGACAGGAGGCCTGCCCCAGCATTTT. Residues: CASSVEGTGGLPQHF.